The source of this TCR beta chain is a study of cytomegalovirus exposure and HLA in healthy donors. Whole-study results and caveats: Most TCRs appeared rarely, but some public TCRs recurred in many donors.

The donors were members of the validation cohort comprising about 130 subjects, separate from the approximately 670-subject first cohort. A remark on this clone: Its antigen is as yet unknown.

TCRdb's copy holds only in-frame clones and misses some; the assay was immunoSEQ multiplex PCR. The sample records about 160,000 clones, about 89% being singletons. The sequence was obtained from a woman under 30 in good health and CMV-seropositive. Sample: PBMCs.

The CDR3 spells CASSQDRLAGGPLNEQFF. Here the CDR3 DNA reads TGTGCCAGCAGCCAAGACAGGCTAGCGGGAGGGCCGTTGAATGAGCAGTTCTTC. This rearrangement joins TRBV4-2 to TRBJ2-1; TRBD2 aligns across 12 bases. This CDR3 spans 18 amino acids. The ends lost 0 bases at V and 7 bases at J; junction bases unmatched: 10. The germline V gene encodes CDR1 LGHNA and CDR2 YNFKEQ.